This TCR beta chain was documented in a study of blood T cell repertoires in COVID-19. The overall study: T cells, B-cell-depleted T cells, or PBMCs provided the cDNA or gDNA that served as material.

Participant age was roughly 18 to 95 years, and participants resided in fewer than 30 US areas. The recovered donors of Cohort 3 showed two negative PCRs, clearance, or symptom resolution. Assay: immunoSEQ multiplex PCR; the TCRdb copy retains only in-frame clones and omits some. The sample consists of a few hundred thousand clones, less than 85% of them appearing once. Germline CDR1 SNHLY, CDR2 FYNNEI. V was clipped by 4 bases and J by 0 bases; unmatched bases: 8. This CDR3 spans 16 amino acids. This chain uses TRBV2 with TRBJ1-2; 7 bases are a match to TRBD1. Source material: PBMCs or T cells enriched from blood (not recorded which). The TCR originated in a man aged 40-55 years who had recovered from COVID-19. This chain's CDR3 is CASSAQGVPTNYGYTF. CDR3 coding DNA: TGTGCCAGCAGTGCCCAGGGGGTCCCCACTAACTATGGCTACACCTTC.